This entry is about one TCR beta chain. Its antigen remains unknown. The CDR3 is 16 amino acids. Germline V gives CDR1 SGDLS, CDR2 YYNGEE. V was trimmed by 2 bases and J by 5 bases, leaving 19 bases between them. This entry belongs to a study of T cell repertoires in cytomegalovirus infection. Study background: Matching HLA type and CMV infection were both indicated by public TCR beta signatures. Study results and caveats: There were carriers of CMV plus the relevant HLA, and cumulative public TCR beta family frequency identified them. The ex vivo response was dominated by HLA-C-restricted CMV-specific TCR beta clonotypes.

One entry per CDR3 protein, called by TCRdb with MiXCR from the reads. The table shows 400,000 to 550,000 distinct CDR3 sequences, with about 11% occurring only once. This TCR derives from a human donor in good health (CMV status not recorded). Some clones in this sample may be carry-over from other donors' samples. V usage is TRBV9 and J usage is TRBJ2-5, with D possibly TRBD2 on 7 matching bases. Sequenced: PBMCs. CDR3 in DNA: TGTGCCAGCAGCGTTGGGGGCGGGGGAGTAGCGGAGACCCAGTACTTC. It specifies CASSVGGGGVAETQYF.